This T cell receptor (beta chain) derives from a study of cytomegalovirus exposure and HLA in healthy donors. V lost 2 bases and J lost 0, with 4 bases in between. Germline CDR1 SNHLY, CDR2 FYNNEI. The CDR3 length is 13 residues. In its sample, this clone was seen a few times. A multiplex PCR was run with 60 Vbeta primers and 13 Jbeta primers. The assay was immunoSEQ multiplex PCR, and TCRdb's table has in-frame clones only and misses some. Altogether roughly 160,000 clones are present, around three quarters being singletons, with the ten largest covering 1%. This chain uses TRBV2 with TRBJ1-1; D not certain. The sequenced sample consisted of PBMCs. This TCR was recovered from a woman between 45 and 60 years old in good health and CMV-seropositive. This CDR3 reads CASSELMNTEAFF. The CDR3 region has the DNA TGTGCCAGCAGTGAACTAATGAACACTGAAGCTTTCTTT.